A selection of T cell receptor beta chains follows, all from one sample in a study of regulatory dendritic cells for organ transplantation. TCRdb keeps only in-frame clones here, not all; method: immunoSEQ multiplex PCR. The table lists 13,000 or so clones, 62% of them singletons. For these receptors, no antigen is known. The sequenced material came from naive CD8+ T cells from blood cultured with dendritic cells. The receptors shown here come from a human donor in good health. Each CDR3 is given with its conserved first and last residue. Each record gives: clone size, D gene, V gene, J gene, CDR3 DNA, CDR3 protein. A D gene is named only where the DNA matches it firmly. Clone size appears in some rows only: once, few, many, or a class for an expanded clone.

>NA|NA|TRBV7-9|TRBJ2-2
TGTGCCAGCAGCTTAACGCCGGGCACCGGGGAGCTGTTTTTT
CASSLTPGTGELFF
>NA|NA|TRBV7-2|TRBJ1-1
TGTGCCAGCAGCTTACACCGGACTGAAGCTTTCTTT
CASSLHRTEAFF
>few|TRBD2|TRBV19|TRBJ2-1
TGTGCCAGTAGTATGACTAGCGGGGGATACAATGAGCAGTTCTTC
CASSMTSGGYNEQFF
>NA|NA|TRBV5-8|TRBJ2-2
TGTGCCAGCCATACTAGCCGTTACACCGGGGAGCTGTTTTTT
CASHTSRYTGELFF
>NA|NA|TRBV11-3|TRBJ2-7
TGTGCCAGCAGCTTAGTCCGGTCCGAGCAGTACTTC
CASSLVRSEQYF
>NA|TRBD1|TRBV5-4|TRBJ2-7
TGTGCCAGCAGCCCGCGGACAGGGCATGGGACCTACGAGCAGTACTTC
CASSPRTGHGTYEQYF
>NA|NA|TRBV19|TRBJ2-2
TGTGCCAGTAGCGTTAGCGTGGACGGGGAGCTGTTTTTT
CASSVSVDGELFF
>NA|NA|TRBV5-1|TRBJ1-1
TGCGCCAGCAGCTTAGGCCCAGGCTATGAAGCTTTCTTT
CASSLGPGYEAFF
>NA|NA|TRBV7-3|TRBJ2-2
TGTGCCAGCAGCTTAACCAATACAGGATACTCGAACACCGGGGAGCTGTTTTTT
CASSLTNTGYSNTGELFF
>once|NA|TRBV4-2|TRBJ2-7
TGTGCCAGCAGCCAAGAGCAGGGGTACGAGCAGTACTTC
CASSQEQGYEQYF
>NA|NA|TRBV19|TRBJ1-4
TGTGCCAGTAGTACGACTGCAACTAATGAAAAACTGTTTTTT
CASSTTATNEKLFF
>NA|NA|TRBV7-3|TRBJ2-2
TGTGCCAGCAGCTTAAGGGGGGGCAGCACCGGGGAGCTGTTTTTT
CASSLRGGSTGELFF
>NA|TRBD2|TRBV2|TRBJ2-3
TGTGCCAGCAGGGGAACTTCGGGAGCGGGGAGCACAGATACGCAGTATTTT
CASRGTSGAGSTDTQYF
>NA|NA|TRBV10-3|TRBJ1-5
TGTGCCATCAGTGAGGGGGACACTAATCAGCCCCAGCATTTT
CAISEGDTNQPQHF
>NA|NA|TRBV4-2|TRBJ2-7
TGTGCCAGCAGCCAAGAAAGGGCGGGACAGAGCTACGAGCAGTACTTC
CASSQERAGQSYEQYF
>few|NA|TRBV4-3|TRBJ1-3
TGCGCCAGCAGCCATTCGTCGTCCGGGGGCTCTGGAAACACCATATATTTT
CASSHSSSGGSGNTIYF
>NA|TRBD2|TRBV13|TRBJ2-1
TGTGCCAGCAGCCCTAGCGGGGAGGGGTTTCGAGATGAGCAGTTCTTC
CASSPSGEGFRDEQFF
>few|TRBD1|TRBV7-6|TRBJ2-7
TGTGCCAGCAGCTTAACCCGGGACAGCCTAACCTACGAGCAGTACTTC
CASSLTRDSLTYEQYF
>NA|TRBD1|TRBV5-4|TRBJ1-6
TGTGCCAGCAGCTCCCGGGACAGGGTTAATTCACCCCTCCACTTT
CASSSRDRVNSPLHF
>NA|NA|TRBV4-1|TRBJ2-3
TGCGCCAGCAGCCAAGGGGCCGCTAACACAGATACGCAGTATTTT
CASSQGAANTDTQYF
>NA|NA|TRBV29-1|TRBJ2-3
TGCATCACGGAAGGGGATGGAGATACGCAGTATTTT
CITEGDGDTQYF
>NA|NA|TRBV4-3|TRBJ2-7
TGCGCCAGCAGCCAAGATAGCACAGGTCGCTCCTACGAGCAGTACTTC
CASSQDSTGRSYEQYF
>NA|TRBD1|TRBV19|TRBJ2-7
TGTGCCAGTAGTTTTGGGACAGGGGGAAGGTACGAGCAGTACTTC
CASSFGTGGRYEQYF
>NA|NA|TRBV30|TRBJ1-1
TGTGCCCGACCCCAAGGAGACACTGAAGCTTTCTTT
CARPQGDTEAFF
>NA|NA|TRBV11-3|TRBJ2-4
TGTGCCAGCAGCCACCGGGACACCGAAGCCAAAAACATTCAGTACTTC
CASSHRDTEAKNIQYF
>NA|NA|TRBV5-1|TRBJ1-2
TGCGCCAGCAGCTCGGAGATGGCTGGCTACACCTTC
CASSSEMAGYTF
>NA|TRBD1|TRBV7-8|TRBJ1-1
TGTGCCAGCAGTCGGGACAGCATGAACACTGAAGCTTTCTTT
CASSRDSMNTEAFF
>NA|TRBD1|TRBV13|TRBJ2-7
TGTGCCAGCAGCTTAGGGGGGACAGGGAGCTCCTACGAGCAGTACTTC
CASSLGGTGSSYEQYF
>NA|NA|TRBV25-1|TRBJ2-3
TGTGCCAGCAGTGTGGGGGCCTCCAGAGGGGATACGCAGTATTTT
CASSVGASRGDTQYF
>NA|NA|TRBV2|TRBJ1-4
TGTGCCAGCAGTGCAACGCGGGGGACTAATGAAAAACTGTTTTTT
CASSATRGTNEKLFF
>NA|NA|TRBV2|TRBJ1-1
TGTGCCAGCAGTGAAGGGGGGGGCTGGGGGCGGAACACTGAAGCTTTCTTT
CASSEGGGWGRNTEAFF
>once|NA|TRBV5-1|TRBJ1-1
TGCGCCAGCAAGCCGGGAGACACTGAAGCTTTCTTT
CASKPGDTEAFF
>NA|NA|TRBV5-6|TRBJ1-5
TGTGCCAGCAGCCAAGGCGCGGCAGGGAGGTTTCAGCCCCAGCATTTT
CASSQGAAGRFQPQHF
>few|TRBD2|TRBV11-2|TRBJ2-7
TGTGCCAGCAGCTTAGCAGCGGGGGGGCCTTACGAGCAGTACTTC
CASSLAAGGPYEQYF